The next 14 T cell receptor beta chains were all read from a single sample in a study of CXCR3-negative and CXCR3-positive naive CD8 T cells. Study-wide results and caveats: Naive cells that were CXCR3-positive had more hydrophobic TRB CDR3s (compared with CXCR3-negative naive cells).

The libraries of TRB cDNA were constructed through 5' RACE using UMI labels. TCRdb reanalyzed the 5' RACE reads and collapses them to one entry per CDR3 protein, without DNA. The specimen's table records some 100,000 distinct CDR3 sequences. No antigen has been assigned to these receptors. Sample: naive CXCR3+ CD8+ T cells from blood. Noted subset: CD45RO-CCR7+CD27+CD95- naive CD8+ T cells expressing CXCR3 (TNR3+). These receptors all stem from a human donor in good health. Some clones in this sample may be carry-over from other donors' samples.

This rearrangement joins TRBV12-3 or TRBV12-4 to TRBJ1-1. The CDR3 runs to 14 residues. The CDR3 region is CASSLAGWRTEAFF.

V usage is TRBV23-1 and J usage is TRBJ2-5; TCRdb calls TRBD1, which cannot be checked without DNA. TRBV23-1 belongs to the ORF category, with a function that is uncertain. The CDR3 runs 18 residues. The chain's CDR3 is CASSHGEGTDKDKETQYF.

This CDR3 is CSATDLHGSYEQYF. The genes are TRBV20-1 and TRBJ2-7. Germline CDR1 and CDR2: DFQATT and SNEGSKA (reference sequence). The CDR3 totals 14 residues.

The chain joins TRBV9 to TRBJ2-3. This CDR3 has 16 amino acids. The germline V gene has CDR1 SGDLS and CDR2 YYNGEE. CDR3: CASSVGILMLGDTQYF.

This chain links TRBV20-1 with TRBJ2-7; TCRdb calls TRBD1, which cannot be checked without DNA. The CDR3 extends over 13 amino acids. Germline CDR1 DFQATT, CDR2 SNEGSKA (reference sequence). The CDR3 sequence: CSARGTSSWEQYF.

The gene calls are TRBV7-2 and TRBJ2-5. CDR1 SGHTA and CDR2 FQGNSA come from the germline V gene. CDR3 length equals 16 residues. CDR3 amino acids: CASSLTGRASQETQYF.

The chain joins TRBV5-1 to TRBJ2-1; TCRdb lists TRBD1, though no DNA is available to test this call. Looked up from germline, CDR1 is SGHRS and CDR2 is YFSETQ. The CDR3 extends over 11 amino acids. The CDR3 loop reads CASSEGSEQFF.

V usage is TRBV14 and J usage is TRBJ2-2. Germline CDR1 reads SGHDN; CDR2 reads FVKESK. The CDR3 contains 14 residues. The CDR3 loop is CASSRFKVAGELFF.

The V call is TRBV5-1, the J call TRBJ2-1; TCRdb proposes TRBD2, but this gene call is untestable without DNA. The germline V gene encodes CDR1 SGHRS and CDR2 YFSETQ. The CDR3 extends over 14 amino acids. CDR3 protein: CASSLSSGHNEQFF.

The chain combines TRBV20-1 with TRBJ2-5. CDR1 DFQATT and CDR2 SNEGSKA come from the germline V gene (reference sequence). The CDR3 extends over 14 amino acids. The CDR3 spells CSAGRGRDQETQYF.

The chain couples TRBV7-2 to TRBJ2-7. Germline V gene data show CDR1 as SGHTA and CDR2 as FQGNSA. This CDR3 region has 15 residues. CDR3 sequence: CASSSYNGETYEQYF.

The chain couples TRBV7-2 to TRBJ2-7; TCRdb selects TRBD1, and the lack of DNA leaves this call unchecked. The CDR3 is made up of 14 amino acids. Germline V lookup: CDR1 SGHTA, CDR2 FQGNSA. CDR3 protein: CASSLQDTDYEQYF.

The rearrangement uses TRBV7-8 and TRBJ2-3. Per germline, CDR1 SGHVS and CDR2 FQNEAQ. The CDR3 spans 13 residues. The CDR3 here is CASSLETTDTQYF.

This rearrangement joins TRBV12-3 or TRBV12-4 to TRBJ2-3; TCRdb gives TRBD2 as the D gene, but with no DNA this cannot be confirmed. CDR3 length: 17 residues. The CDR3: CASSPYGLAGPTDTQYF.